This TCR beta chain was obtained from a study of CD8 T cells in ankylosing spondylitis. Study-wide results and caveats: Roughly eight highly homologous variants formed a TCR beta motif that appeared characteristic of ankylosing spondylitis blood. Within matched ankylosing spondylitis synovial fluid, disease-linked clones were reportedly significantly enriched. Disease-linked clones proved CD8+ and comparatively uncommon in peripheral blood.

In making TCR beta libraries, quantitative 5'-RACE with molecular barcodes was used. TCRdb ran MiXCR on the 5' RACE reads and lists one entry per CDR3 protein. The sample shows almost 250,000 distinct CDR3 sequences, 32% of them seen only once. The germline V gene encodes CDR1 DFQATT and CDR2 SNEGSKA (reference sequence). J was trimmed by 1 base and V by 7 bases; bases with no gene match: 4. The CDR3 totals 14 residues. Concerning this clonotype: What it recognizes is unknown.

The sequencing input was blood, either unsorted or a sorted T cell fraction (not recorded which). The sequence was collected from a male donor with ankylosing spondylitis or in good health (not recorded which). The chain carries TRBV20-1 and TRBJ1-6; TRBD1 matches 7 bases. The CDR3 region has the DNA TGCAGTGGGCTGACAGGGTCCTATAATTCACCCCTCCACTTT. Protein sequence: CSGLTGSYNSPLHF.